This T cell receptor beta chain is drawn from a study of blood T cells in healthy people across ages. General study points: Higher diversity and more naive CD4+ cells were features of long-lived donors, compared to aged donors. Changes in expanded clonotypes were possibly confounded, as the CMV status of donors was unknown.

V was clipped by 4 bases and J by 4 bases; unmatched bases: 9. Germline CDR1 SEHNR, CDR2 FQNEAQ (reference sequence). The CDR3 is 16 amino acids. On this clonotype: Its matching antigen is unknown.

Next came a second PCR, run for about 6 to 12 cycles, which used a sample-barcoded 5' primer along with a J-beta primer mix. All cDNA molecules were each tagged by a template-switch adaptor with 12 random nucleotides. TCRdb re-called the 5' RACE reads through MiXCR, storing one row per CDR3 protein. The sample contains about 1,600,000 distinct CDR3 sequences, around 39% of which appear only once. The sequence was collected from a woman aged 18-29 years in good health. The material sequenced was blood. This chain links TRBV7-9 with TRBJ2-1; 8 bases map to TRBD2. CDR3 DNA: TGTGCCAGCAGCTCAATTAGCGGGGAACGTTACAATGAGCAGTTCTTC. Encoded protein: CASSSISGERYNEQFF.